What follows is one T cell receptor (beta chain) and its context. These data come from a study of blood T cell repertoires in COVID-19. At the level of the study: Sites across the United States, Italy and Spain contributed samples from acute and convalescent COVID-19. From T cells, B-cell-depleted T cells, or PBMCs came the material, which was cDNA or gDNA.

In the source study's methods: Amplification of reference gene primers provided the estimated nucleated cell counts. The data were produced by immunoSEQ multiplex PCR, yet TCRdb's version contains in-frame clones alone and is incomplete. From that table come the V and J calls and clone size; the DNA was used to work out D and trimming. The repertoire holds fewer than 200,000 clones, with 80% to 90% as singletons. Unmatched junction bases numbered 6, after V lost 4 bases and J lost 7 bases. The V gene's germline CDR1 is LNHDA and CDR2 SQIVND (reference sequence). The CDR3 spans 13 residues. The chain couples TRBV19 to TRBJ1-1; 7 nucleotides agree with TRBD1. The receptor's source is a man between 65 and 85 years old with active or convalescent COVID-19. Sequenced input: peripheral blood. CDR3 bases: TGTGCCAGTAGTACAGACAGGGTTGTTGAAGCTTTCTTT. Translated: CASSTDRVVEAFF.